Listed below are T cell receptor beta chains from one sample, sequenced in a study of blood T cell repertoires in COVID-19. The repertoire was sequenced with immunoSEQ multiplex PCR; TCRdb's copy has only in-frame clones and lacks some. This sample carries under 200,000 clones, around 83% of them seen once, and the ten largest clones take approximately 6.2%. The sample comprised peripheral blood. The receptor source for this set is a woman aged 40 to 50 with acute or convalescent COVID-19. Each CDR3 is given with its conserved first and last residue. The D gene is left open where the match is weak. Clone size is shown for a subset of rows, as once, few, many or a class of expanded clone.

TRBJ2-1 TRBV3-1/TRBV3-2 . few CASSQGTTGNEQFF TGTGCCAGCAGCCAAGGGACGACAGGCAATGAGCAGTTCTTC
TRBJ2-5 TRBV19 TRBD2 . CASSKVTSGQETQYF TGTGCCAGTAGTAAGGTGACTAGCGGCCAAGAGACCCAGTACTTC
TRBJ2-3 TRBV7-9 TRBD1 . CASSLLALGTGATDTQYF TGTGCCAGCAGCCTCCTTGCCCTAGGGACAGGGGCCACAGATACGCAGTATTTT
TRBJ2-2 TRBV6-4 TRBD1 . CASSGQGETGELFF TGTGCCAGCAGTGGACAGGGTGAGACCGGGGAGCTGTTTTTT
TRBJ2-7 TRBV5-6 . . CASSSGTGSYEQYF TGTGCCAGCAGCTCAGGTACGGGGTCCTACGAGCAGTACTTC
TRBJ2-5 TRBV28 . . CASSLSGRRDKYF TGTGCCAGCAGTTTATCTGGGCGGAGGGATAAGTACTTC
TRBJ1-5 TRBV6-1 . . CASSEDRQVRNQPQHF TGTGCCAGCAGTGAAGACAGACAGGTCCGCAATCAGCCCCAGCATTTT
TRBJ1-2 TRBV7-8 . . CASSRQRLDSTYGYTF TGTGCCAGCAGCCGCCAAAGACTGGACAGTACCTATGGCTACACCTTC
TRBJ2-7 TRBV2 TRBD2 . CASRFSSGRSDEQYF TGTGCCAGCAGATTCTCTAGCGGGAGGTCCGACGAGCAGTACTTC
TRBJ1-2 TRBV6-5 . . CASSRDRFGYTF TGTGCCAGCAGCCGCGACAGGTTTGGCTACACCTTC
TRBJ1-5 TRBV5-6 . . CASSLMGGASNQPQHF TGTGCCAGCAGCTTGATGGGGGGGGCGAGCAATCAGCCCCAGCATTTT
TRBJ1-3 TRBV30 . . CAWSVVQGSGNTIYF TGTGCCTGGAGTGTGGTTCAGGGAAGTGGAAACACCATATATTTT
TRBJ2-7 TRBV7-2 . . CASSLAAGSSYEQYF TGTGCCAGCAGCTTAGCGGCGGGGAGCTCCTACGAGCAGTACTTC
TRBJ1-2 TRBV7-8 TRBD1 . CASSFAWDSLNYGYTF TGTGCCAGCAGCTTCGCTTGGGACAGCTTAAACTATGGCTACACCTTC
TRBJ1-1 TRBV2 . . CASGGTVLGTEAFF TGTGCCAGCGGGGGGACCGTTTTGGGCACTGAAGCTTTCTTT
TRBJ1-5 TRBV28 . . CAPAQNHSNQPQHF TGTGCCCCTGCTCAGAACCATAGCAATCAGCCCCAGCATTTT
TRBJ2-1 TRBV11-2 . . CASSLGASSDYNEQFF TGTGCCAGCAGCTTAGGCGCATCCAGCGACTACAATGAGCAGTTCTTC
TRBJ1-6 TRBV28 TRBD1 . CASSYDRAFSYNSPLHF TGTGCCAGCAGCTATGACAGGGCCTTCTCCTATAATTCACCCCTCCACTTT
TRBJ2-1 TRBV4-2 TRBD2 . CASSQAAGDSYNEQFF TGTGCCAGCAGCCAAGCAGCGGGAGACTCCTACAATGAGCAGTTCTTC
TRBJ1-1 TRBV19 TRBD1 . CASTPDRGNTEAFF TGTGCCAGTACTCCTGACAGGGGAAACACTGAAGCTTTCTTT
TRBJ1-3 TRBV3-1/TRBV3-2 . . CASGRLIGNTIYF TGTGCCAGCGGGCGCCTTATAGGAAACACCATATATTTT
TRBJ1-2 TRBV7-2 TRBD1 . CASSLDEAGGANGYTF TGTGCCAGCAGCTTAGATGAAGCAGGGGGCGCGAATGGCTACACCTTC
TRBJ2-3 TRBV15 TRBD2 . CATSTGLAGERIADTQYF TGTGCCACCAGTACCGGACTAGCGGGAGAACGGATTGCAGATACGCAGTATTTT
TRBJ2-2 TRBV28 TRBD2 . CASSFPGGYTGELFF TGTGCCAGCAGCTTCCCGGGAGGTTACACCGGGGAGCTGTTTTTT
TRBJ1-1 TRBV27 . . CASSQQSPRDSEAFF TGTGCCAGCAGTCAGCAGTCTCCCAGGGACTCTGAAGCTTTCTTT
TRBJ1-1 TRBV7-2 TRBD1 . CASSLTGKGNTEAFF TGTGCCAGCAGCTTGACAGGGAAGGGGAACACTGAAGCTTTCTTT
TRBJ2-2 TRBV9 . . CASSAGTFHTGELFF TGTGCCAGCAGCGCCGGGACATTCCACACCGGGGAGCTGTTTTTT
TRBJ2-1 TRBV7-6 . . CASSLVSSPSREQFF TGTGCCAGCAGCTTAGTTTCGTCCCCCTCCCGTGAGCAGTTCTTC